This TCR beta chain came from a study of CXCR3-negative and CXCR3-positive naive CD8 T cells. General observations from the study: Whereas both naive subsets had comparably high diversity, memory CD8+ cells had much lower diversity. Naive CXCR3-positive cells had TRB CDR3s more hydrophobic than those of CXCR3-negative naive cells.

For this clonotype: What it binds is unknown.

The CDR3 sequence is 14 residues long. In germline, CDR1 is MGHRA, CDR2 YSYEKL. CD45RO-CCR7+CD27+CD95- defined naive CD8+ T cells. 5' RACE with UMI labels generated the TRB cDNA libraries. One entry per CDR3 protein, without DNA, is what TCRdb gives after re-calling the 5' RACE reads. Found here are 65,000 to 90,000 distinct CDR3 sequences; the top ten clones hold 0.62%. Sequenced input: naive CXCR3+ CD8+ T cells from blood. Regarding subset: CD45RO-CCR7+CD27+CD95- naive CD8+ T cells expressing CXCR3 (TNR3+). This TCR derives from a human donor in good health. Some clones in this sample may be carry-over from other donors' samples. The chain is built from TRBV4-1 and TRBJ1-2. The CDR3 reads CASSQSRVGYGYTF.